The 13 T cell receptor beta chains listed next were all sequenced from one sample in a study of blood T cell repertoires in COVID-19. Measured with immunoSEQ multiplex PCR; TCRdb has only the in-frame clones, and not every one. The repertoire includes around 140,000 clones, 80% to 90% of them detected once, and under 12% sits in the top ten. The specimen sequenced was peripheral blood. The receptors were gathered from a man between 60 and 70 years old with active or convalescent COVID-19.

This chain connects TRBV5-6 to TRBJ1-3; no clear D gene. This CDR3 is built from 14 residues. The V gene lost 3 bases and the J gene lost 2 bases, with 9 bases spanning the gap. Germline V CDR1 and CDR2: SGHDT, YYEEEE. The CDR3 DNA reads TGTGCCAGCAGCTCTGAGGGCGCTGGAAACACCATATATTTT. Translated: CASSSEGAGNTIYF.

This clone was counted many times. V is TRBV9 and J is TRBJ2-7, with 10 bases aligning to TRBD1. J lost 3 bases, V lost 3 bases, and 3 bases had no gene match. CDR1 and CDR2 (germline): SGDLS, YYNGEE. The CDR3 loop spans 14 amino acids. CDR3 in DNA: TGTGCCAGCAGCGCCGGGACAGGGGTCTACGAGCAGTACTTC. The encoded protein is CASSAGTGVYEQYF.

The J gene is TRBJ1-5, the V gene TRBV2; D is uncertain. The length of the CDR3 is 13 residues. Germline CDR1 reads SNHLY; CDR2 reads FYNNEI. The V gene lost 4 bases and the J gene lost 4 bases, with 8 bases spanning the gap. The CDR3 loop is CASSGNSNQPQHF. The CDR3 coding sequence is TGTGCCAGCAGTGGGAACAGTAATCAGCCCCAGCATTTT.

The rearrangement joins TRBV28 to TRBJ2-7, with 11 bases lining up with TRBD2. This CDR3 region has 15 residues. The V and J ends lost 5 bases and 2 bases, in that order; junction bases with no gene match: 5. Germline V gives CDR1 MDHEN, CDR2 SYDVKM. CDR3 protein: CASSLGTSGPYEQYF. The DNA for the CDR3 is TGTGCCAGCAGTCTTGGGACTAGCGGACCCTACGAGCAGTACTTC. The full variable domain, its missing parts supplied by reference TRBV28 and TRBJ2-7, is DVKVTQSSRYLVKRTGEKVFLECVQDMDHENMFWYRQDPGLGLRLIYFSYDVKMKEKGDIPEGYSVSREKKERFSLILESASTNQTSMYLCASSLGTSGPYEQYFGPGTRLTVT.

The chain couples TRBV5-1 to TRBJ1-3; 9 nucleotides match TRBD1. Germline lookup yields CDR1 SGHRS and CDR2 YFSETQ. The CDR3 length is 16 residues. After removal of 4 bases from V and 0 bases from J, the junction contained 5 bases not matched to a gene. The CDR3 sequence is CASSPGTGTSGNTIYF. In nucleotides, the CDR3 is TGCGCCAGCAGCCCCGGGACAGGGACCTCTGGAAACACCATATATTTT.

J is TRBJ2-1 and V is TRBV5-1; D gene unclear. V was cut by 0 bases and J by 0 bases, with 10 bases left in between. This CDR3 is 16 amino acids long. CDR1 SGHRS and CDR2 YFSETQ come from the germline V gene. The CDR3 DNA follows: TGCGCCAGCAGCTTGGACCAGATGTCCTCCTACAATGAGCAGTTCTTC. It encodes CASSLDQMSSYNEQFF.

The chain couples TRBV5-1 to TRBJ2-1, with 11 nucleotides matching TRBD2. The germline gives CDR1 SGHRS, CDR2 YFSETQ. The CDR3 length is 17 residues. J was trimmed by 6 bases and V by 2 bases; bases with no gene match: 10. DNA of the CDR3: TGCGCCAGCAGCTTAGGACCGACTAGCGGGAATACCAATGAGCAGTTCTTC. This codes for CASSLGPTSGNTNEQFF.

This clone was detected ten times or more. The gene calls are TRBV27 and TRBJ1-1, with D possibly being TRBD1 (5 bases). The germline gives CDR1 MNHEY, CDR2 SMNVEV (reference sequence). The CDR3 runs to 15 residues. Trimming shortened V by 6 bases and J by 1 base, and 15 bases separated the two germline ends. This CDR3 reads CASSLWGPGNTEAFF. The CDR3 DNA is TGTGCCAGCAGCCTTTGGGGCCCGGGGAACACTGAAGCTTTCTTT.

On this clone itself: An end of the junction differs from the germline gene, which may be a read error. The V gene is TRBV30, the J gene TRBJ2-5; D ambiguous. The germline V gene has CDR1 GTSNPN and CDR2 SVGIG (reference sequence). This CDR3 has 14 residues. The CDR3 is CAWSVPPNQETQYF. DNA of the CDR3: TGTGCCTGGAGTGTACCTCCCAACCAGGAGACCCAGTACTTC.

The J gene is TRBJ1-6, the V gene TRBV28, with D possibly being TRBD1 (6 bases). Germline V gene sequence: CDR1 MDHEN, CDR2 SYDVKM. The CDR3 is 16 residues long. V lost 3 bases, J lost 7 bases, and 16 bases lay in between. The CDR3 is CASSFPLGQGNSPLHF. The CDR3 coding sequence is TGTGCCAGCAGTTTCCCGTTGGGGCAGGGGAATTCACCCCTCCACTTT.

The chain uses TRBV7-3 and TRBJ2-3; possibly TRBD2 for D (5 bases). V was clipped by 2 bases and J by 2 bases, with 8 bases between them. Germline V CDR1 and CDR2: SGHTA, FQGTGA. The CDR3 has 14 residues. This CDR3 is CASSLAGFTDTQYF. CDR3 coding DNA: TGTGCCAGCAGCTTAGCGGGTTTCACAGATACGCAGTATTTT. Drawing the rest from reference TRBV7-3 and TRBJ2-3, the complete variable domain is GAGVSQTPSNKVTEKGKYVELRCDPISGHTALYWYRQSLGQGPEFLIYFQGTGAADDSGLPNDRFFAVRPEGSVSTLKIQRTERGDSAVYLCASSLAGFTDTQYFGPGTRLTVL.

V and J are TRBV28 and TRBJ2-7; TRBD1 agrees at 7 bases. Trimming removed 10 bases from V and 12 bases from J; junction bases left unmatched: 12. This CDR3 has 11 amino acids. Germline CDR1 is MDHEN and CDR2 is SYDVKM. CDR3 amino acids: CATQTGASRYF. CDR3 nucleotides: TGTGCCACCCAAACAGGGGCCTCTCGGTACTTC.

The chain carries TRBV11-2 and TRBJ2-7; 8 positions match TRBD1. The V gene's germline CDR1 is SGHAT and CDR2 FQNNGV. V shed 5 bases, J shed 7 bases, and the junction held 10 bases outside the gene matches. The CDR3 is made up of 14 amino acids. CDR3 DNA: TGTGCCAGCAGCCTAGGGCCAGGGGGCTGGGAGCAGTACTTC. Its translation is CASSLGPGGWEQYF.